Below, one T cell receptor (beta chain) is given with its context. V lost 6 bases and J 0 bases, leaving 11 bases between the germline ends. Germline values: CDR1 MNHEY, CDR2 SMNVEV (reference sequence). This CDR3 comprises 14 residues. The data derive from a study of T cell responses to AZD1222 COVID-19 vaccine. Profiled with immunoSEQ multiplex PCR; TCRdb holds only in-frame clones, not every one. The table lists 95,000 to 120,000 clones, roughly 90% of them singletons. The clonotype was recovered from an adult in good health. V is TRBV27 and J is TRBJ1-1; TRBD1 is a possible D gene (6 bases). Material: peripheral blood, obtained on day 0 of MenACWY control vaccination. The CDR3 spells CASRGQNMNTEAFF. CDR3 coding DNA: TGTGCCAGCAGAGGACAGAACATGAACACTGAAGCTTTCTTT.